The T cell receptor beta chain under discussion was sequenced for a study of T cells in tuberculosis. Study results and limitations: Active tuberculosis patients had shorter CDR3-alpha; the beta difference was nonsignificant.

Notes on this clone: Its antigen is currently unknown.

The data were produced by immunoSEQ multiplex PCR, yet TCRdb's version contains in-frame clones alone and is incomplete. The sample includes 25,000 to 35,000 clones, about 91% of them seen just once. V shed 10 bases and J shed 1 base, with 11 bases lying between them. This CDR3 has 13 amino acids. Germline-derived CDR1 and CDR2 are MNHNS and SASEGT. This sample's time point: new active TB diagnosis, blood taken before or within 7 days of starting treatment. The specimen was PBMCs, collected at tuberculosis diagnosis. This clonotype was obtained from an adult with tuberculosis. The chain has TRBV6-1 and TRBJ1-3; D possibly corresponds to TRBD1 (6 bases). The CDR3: CATEQGSGNTIYF. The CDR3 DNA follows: TGTGCCACCGAACAGGGTTCTGGAAACACCATATATTTT.